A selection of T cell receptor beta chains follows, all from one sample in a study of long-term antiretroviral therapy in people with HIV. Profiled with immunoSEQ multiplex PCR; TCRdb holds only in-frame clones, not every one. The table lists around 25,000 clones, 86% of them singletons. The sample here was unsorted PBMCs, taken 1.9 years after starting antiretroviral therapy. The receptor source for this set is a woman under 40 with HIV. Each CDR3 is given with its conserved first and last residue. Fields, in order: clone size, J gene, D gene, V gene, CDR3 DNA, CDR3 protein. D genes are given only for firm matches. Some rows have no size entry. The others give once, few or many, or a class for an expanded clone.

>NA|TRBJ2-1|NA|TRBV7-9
TGTGCCAGCAGCTTTACGGCCGGGCCTCAGGAGTTCTTC
CASSFTAGPQEFF
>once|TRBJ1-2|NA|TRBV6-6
TGTGCCAGCAGCCCCGTCCGGGACAAGTACTATGGCTACACCTTC
CASSPVRDKYYGYTF
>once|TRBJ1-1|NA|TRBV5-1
TGCGCCAGCACTAGAGGACTGAACACTGAAGCTTTCTTT
CASTRGLNTEAFF
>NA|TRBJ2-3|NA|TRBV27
TGTGCCAGCAGTCCCCCCGCCGGGTCAACTCGGGATACGCAGTATTTT
CASSPPAGSTRDTQYF
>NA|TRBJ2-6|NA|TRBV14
TGTGCCAGCAGCCAATCCGGGCGGCCGCGGGGGGCCAACGTCCTGACTTTC
CASSQSGRPRGANVLTF
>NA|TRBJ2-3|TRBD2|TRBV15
TGTGCCACCAGCAGACCCTCCGGGACCCTTTTTGGGGGGGCGCAGTATTTT
CATSRPSGTLFGGAQYF
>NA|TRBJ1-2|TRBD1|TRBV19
TGTGCCAGTAGTACGATAACCGACAGGGGTTGGGACGGCTACACCTTC
CASSTITDRGWDGYTF
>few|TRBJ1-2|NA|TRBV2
TGTGCCAGCAGTCCTAGACAGAGCACTAACTATGGCTACACCTTC
CASSPRQSTNYGYTF
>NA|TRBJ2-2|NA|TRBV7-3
TGTGCCAGCAGCTTAACAACCACCGGGGAGCTGTTTTTT
CASSLTTTGELFF
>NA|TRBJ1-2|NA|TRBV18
TGTGCCAGCTCACCATTCGGGACCTCTAACTATGGCTACACCTTC
CASSPFGTSNYGYTF
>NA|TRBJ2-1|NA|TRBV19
TGTGCCAGTAGATTCTACAATGAGCAGTTCTTC
CASRFYNEQFF
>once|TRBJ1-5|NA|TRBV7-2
TGTGCCAGCAGCTTAGCGGGGGGAGGGAATCAGCCCCAGCATTTT
CASSLAGGGNQPQHF
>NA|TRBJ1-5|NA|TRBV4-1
TGCGCCAGCAGCCCCATTGTCTCAATTAGCAATCAGCCCCAGCATTTT
CASSPIVSISNQPQHF
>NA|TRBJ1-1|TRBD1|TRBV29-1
TGCAGCGCCAGACGGACAGGGCGCGTGGGCACTGAAGCTTTCTTT
CSARRTGRVGTEAFF
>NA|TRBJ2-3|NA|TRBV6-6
TGTGCCAGCAGTTACTTGGGGGCCGGAGATACGCAGTATTTT
CASSYLGAGDTQYF
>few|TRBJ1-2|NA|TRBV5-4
TGTGCCAGCAGCTTACAGGGACTCATTAACTATGGCTACACCTTC
CASSLQGLINYGYTF
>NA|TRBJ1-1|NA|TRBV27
TGTGCCAGCAGCCCACCTCGGGCCACTGAAGCTTTCTTT
CASSPPRATEAFF
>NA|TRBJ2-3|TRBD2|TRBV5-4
TGTGCCAGCAGCCCAGGGCCGGGACTAACTACAGATACGCAGTATTTT
CASSPGPGLTTDTQYF
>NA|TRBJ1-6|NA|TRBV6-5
TGTGCCAGCAGTTTACTGGGATCCCGGGACTCACCCCTCCACTTT
CASSLLGSRDSPLHF
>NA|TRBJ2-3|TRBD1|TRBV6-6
TGTGCCAGCAGTTCTCGGACAGGGCTGGGCCCAGATACGCAGTATTTT
CASSSRTGLGPDTQYF
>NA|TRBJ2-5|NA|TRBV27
TGTGCCAGCGGGGAGTACCAAGAGACCCAGTACTTC
CASGEYQETQYF
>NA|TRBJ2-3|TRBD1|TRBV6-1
TGTGCCAGCAGCGAACGGGACAGGGGGCTGGATACGCAGTATTTT
CASSERDRGLDTQYF
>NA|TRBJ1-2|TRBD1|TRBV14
TGTGCCAGCAGCCTTACAGGGGAGAGCTATGGCTACACCTTC
CASSLTGESYGYTF
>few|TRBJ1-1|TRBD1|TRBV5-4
TGTGCCAGCACCTCTCCCCGAGGGGGCCAGTCGCCTGAAGCTTTCTTT
CASTSPRGGQSPEAFF
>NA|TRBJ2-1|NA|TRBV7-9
TGTGCCAGCAGCTTAGGGGGGGAGTACAATGAGCAGTTCTTC
CASSLGGEYNEQFF
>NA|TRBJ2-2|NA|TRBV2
TGTGCCAGCAGTGAAGAAGTAGGAGTCGGCGGGGAGCTGTTTTTT
CASSEEVGVGGELFF
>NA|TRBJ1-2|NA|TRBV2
TGTGCCAGCAGTGAAGCGTCCTTCCTTCGCTACACCTTC
CASSEASFLRYTF
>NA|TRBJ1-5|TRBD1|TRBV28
TGTGCCGCCGGGACAGGGGATCAGCCCCAGCATTTT
CAAGTGDQPQHF
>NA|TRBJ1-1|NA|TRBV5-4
TGTGCCAGCAGCATTAACACTGAAGCTTTCTTT
CASSINTEAFF
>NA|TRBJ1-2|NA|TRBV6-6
TGTGCCAGCAGTCCGATAGTTAAGGGGGTTGGCGGTGGCTACACCTTC
CASSPIVKGVGGGYTF
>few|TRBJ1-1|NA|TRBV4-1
TGCGCCAGCAGCCAAGGTATTAGGGACACTGAAGCTTTCTTT
CASSQGIRDTEAFF
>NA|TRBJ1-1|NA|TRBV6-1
TGTGCCAGCAGTCCCCGGTCAGGGGCTCTCACTGAAGCTTTCTTT
CASSPRSGALTEAFF
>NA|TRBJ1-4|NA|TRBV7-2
TGTGCCAGCAGCCCAGGAAAGGTACCGACTAATGAAAAACTGTTTTTT
CASSPGKVPTNEKLFF
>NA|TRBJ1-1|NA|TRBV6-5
TGTGCCAGTTTTGGAGGGGTGAACACTGAAGCTTTCTTT
CASFGGVNTEAFF
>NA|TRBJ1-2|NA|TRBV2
TGTGCCATCCCACTGAACTTCTATGGCTACACCTTC
CAIPLNFYGYTF
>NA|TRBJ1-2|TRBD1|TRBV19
TGTGCCAGTAGTATACTGGGGACAGGGGGCAGTGACTACACCTTC
CASSILGTGGSDYTF
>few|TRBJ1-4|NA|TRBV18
TGTGCCAGCTCGTACCGCCGGGACACCGCTGGTGAAAAACTGTTTTTT
CASSYRRDTAGEKLFF
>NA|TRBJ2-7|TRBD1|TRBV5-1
TGCGCCAGCAGCTTGTTGGCCCCCAGGGGGAGCTACGAGCAGTACTTC
CASSLLAPRGSYEQYF
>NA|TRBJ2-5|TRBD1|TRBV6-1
TGTGCCAGCAGTGAAAACGGACAGGGAGCGGAGACCCAGTACTTC
CASSENGQGAETQYF
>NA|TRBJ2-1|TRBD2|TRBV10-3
TGTGCCATCAGTAATGGACTAGCGGGGGGTACCCACAATGAGCAGTTCTTC
CAISNGLAGGTHNEQFF
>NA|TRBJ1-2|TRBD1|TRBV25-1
TGTGCCAGCAGTACTACAGGGGGATTCTATGGCTACACCTTC
CASSTTGGFYGYTF